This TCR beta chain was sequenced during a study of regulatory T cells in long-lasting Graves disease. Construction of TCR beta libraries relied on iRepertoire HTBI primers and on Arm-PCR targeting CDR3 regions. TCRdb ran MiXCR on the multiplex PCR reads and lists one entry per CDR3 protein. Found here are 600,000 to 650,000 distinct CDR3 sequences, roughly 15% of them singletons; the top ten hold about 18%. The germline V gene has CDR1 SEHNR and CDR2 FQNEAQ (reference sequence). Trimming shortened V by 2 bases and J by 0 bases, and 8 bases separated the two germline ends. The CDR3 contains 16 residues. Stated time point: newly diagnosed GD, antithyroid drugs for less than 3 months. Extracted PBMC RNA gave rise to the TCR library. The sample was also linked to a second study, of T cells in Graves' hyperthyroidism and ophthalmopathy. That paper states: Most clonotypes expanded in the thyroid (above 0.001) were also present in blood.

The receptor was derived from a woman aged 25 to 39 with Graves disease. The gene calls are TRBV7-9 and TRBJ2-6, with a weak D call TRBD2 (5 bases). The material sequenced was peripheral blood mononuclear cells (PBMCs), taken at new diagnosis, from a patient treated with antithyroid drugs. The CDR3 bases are TGTGCCAGCAGCTTATTCGGGATCTCTGGGGCCAACGTCCTGACTTTC. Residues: CASSLFGISGANVLTF.